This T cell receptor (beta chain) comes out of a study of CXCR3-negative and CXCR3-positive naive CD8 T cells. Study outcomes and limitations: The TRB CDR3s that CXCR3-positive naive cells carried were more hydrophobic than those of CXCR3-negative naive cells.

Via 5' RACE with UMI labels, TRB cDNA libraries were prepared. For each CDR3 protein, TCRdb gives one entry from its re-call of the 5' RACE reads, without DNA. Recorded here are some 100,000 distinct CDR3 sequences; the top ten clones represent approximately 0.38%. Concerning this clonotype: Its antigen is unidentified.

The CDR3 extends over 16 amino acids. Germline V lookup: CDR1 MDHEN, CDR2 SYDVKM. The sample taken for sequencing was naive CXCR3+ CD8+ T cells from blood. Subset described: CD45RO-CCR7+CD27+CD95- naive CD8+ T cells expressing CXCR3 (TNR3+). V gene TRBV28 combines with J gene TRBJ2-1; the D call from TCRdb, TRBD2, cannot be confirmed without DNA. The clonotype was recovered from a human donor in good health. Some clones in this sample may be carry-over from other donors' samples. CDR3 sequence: CASSIQLAGGSNEQLF. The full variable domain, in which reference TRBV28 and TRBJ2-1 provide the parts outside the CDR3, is DVKVTQSSRYLVKRTGEKVFLECVQDMDHENMFWYRQDPGLGLRLIYFSYDVKMKEKGDIPEGYSVSREKKERFSLILESASTNQTSMYLCASSIQLAGGSNEQLFGPGTRLTVL.